This TCR beta chain was captured by sequencing in a study of T cell repertoires in cytomegalovirus infection. Study as a whole: Based on public TCR beta signatures, there were indications of CMV infection and of a matching HLA type.

CDR3 length equals 18 residues. CDR1 and CDR2 (germline): MGHRA, YSYEKL. Trimming took 1 base from V and 2 from J; bases not matched to a gene: 10. Of note for this clonotype: Its matching antigen is unknown.

TCRdb redid the calling of the reads with MiXCR, one entry per CDR3 protein. This table holds hundreds of thousands of distinct CDR3 sequences, 30% to 40% found once. Material: cultured PBMCs, obtained from culture after CMV antigen stimulation. The receptor's source is a human donor in good health (CMV status not recorded). Some clones in this sample may be carry-over from other donors' samples. The chain recombines TRBV4-1 with TRBJ2-7, with 11 bases identical to TRBD2. The CDR3: CASSQVFPLAGVAYEQYF. Here the CDR3 DNA reads TGCGCCAGCAGCCAAGTTTTTCCACTAGCGGGGGTGGCCTACGAGCAGTACTTC.